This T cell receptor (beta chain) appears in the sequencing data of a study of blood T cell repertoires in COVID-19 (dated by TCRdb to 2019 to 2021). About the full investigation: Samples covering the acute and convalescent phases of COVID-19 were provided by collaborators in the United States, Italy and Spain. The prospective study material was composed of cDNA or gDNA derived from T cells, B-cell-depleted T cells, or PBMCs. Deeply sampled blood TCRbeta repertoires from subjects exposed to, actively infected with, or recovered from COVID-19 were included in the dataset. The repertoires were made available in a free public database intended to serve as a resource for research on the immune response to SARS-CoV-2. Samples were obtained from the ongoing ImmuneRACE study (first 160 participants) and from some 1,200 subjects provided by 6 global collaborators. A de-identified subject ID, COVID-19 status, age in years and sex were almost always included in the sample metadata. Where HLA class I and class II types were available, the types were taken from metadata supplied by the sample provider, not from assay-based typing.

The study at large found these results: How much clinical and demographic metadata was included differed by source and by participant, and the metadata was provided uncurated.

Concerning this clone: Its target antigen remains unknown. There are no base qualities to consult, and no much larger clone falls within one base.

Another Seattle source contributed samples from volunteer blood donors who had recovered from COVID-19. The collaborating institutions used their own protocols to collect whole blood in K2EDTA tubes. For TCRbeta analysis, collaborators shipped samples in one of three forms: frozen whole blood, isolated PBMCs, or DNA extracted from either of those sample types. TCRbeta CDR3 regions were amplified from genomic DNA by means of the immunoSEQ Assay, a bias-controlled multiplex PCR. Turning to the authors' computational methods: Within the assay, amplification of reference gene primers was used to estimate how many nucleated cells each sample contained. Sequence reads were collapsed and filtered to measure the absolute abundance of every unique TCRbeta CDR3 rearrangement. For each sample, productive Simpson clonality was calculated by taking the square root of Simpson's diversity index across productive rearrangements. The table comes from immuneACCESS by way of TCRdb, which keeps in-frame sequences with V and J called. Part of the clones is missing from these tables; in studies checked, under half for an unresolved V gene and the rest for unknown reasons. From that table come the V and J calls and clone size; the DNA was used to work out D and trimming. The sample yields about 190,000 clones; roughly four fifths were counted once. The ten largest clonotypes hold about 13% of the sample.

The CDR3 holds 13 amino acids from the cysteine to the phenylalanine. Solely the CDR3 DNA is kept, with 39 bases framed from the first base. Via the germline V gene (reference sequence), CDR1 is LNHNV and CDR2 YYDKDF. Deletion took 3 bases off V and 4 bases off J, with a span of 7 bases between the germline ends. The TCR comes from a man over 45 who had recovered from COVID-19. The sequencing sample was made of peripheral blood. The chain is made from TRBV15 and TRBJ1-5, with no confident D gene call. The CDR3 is CATSSTGNQPQHF. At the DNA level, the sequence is TGTGCCACCAGCAGCACGGGTAATCAGCCCCAGCATTTT.